Below are 32 T cell receptor beta chains sequenced from a single sample in a study of cytomegalovirus exposure and HLA in healthy donors. Primers for the PCR totalled 60 Vbeta and 13 Jbeta. TCRdb's table, derived via immunoSEQ multiplex PCR, lists solely in-frame clones and lacks some. The sample shows approximately 190,000 clones, approximately 80% of them seen only once. Sequenced input: PBMCs. These receptors originate from a woman in her thirties in good health and CMV-seronegative.

V gene TRBV5-5 combines with J gene TRBJ1-4; D perhaps matches TRBD1 (6 bases). From germline, CDR1 is SGHKS and CDR2 YYEKEE (reference sequence). V lost 4 bases and J 0 bases, leaving 10 bases between the germline ends. The CDR3 contains 15 residues. The CDR3 bases are TGTGCCAGCAGCGGACGGACAGCAACTAATGAAAAACTGTTTTTT. This encodes CASSGRTATNEKLFF.

The chain is built from TRBV27 and TRBJ2-1, with 13 nucleotides matching TRBD2. After removal of 7 bases from V and 7 bases from J, the junction contained 7 bases not matched to a gene. The germline V gene encodes CDR1 MNHEY and CDR2 SMNVEV (reference sequence). This CDR3 contains 15 residues. For the CDR3, the DNA is TGTGCCAGCACCCCAACTAGCGGGAGGGAGAATGAGCAGTTCTTC. This codes for CASTPTSGRENEQFF.

This clone was seen just once. The CDR3 reads CASSYGTGDEQYF. As DNA, the CDR3 is TGTGCCAGCAGTTATGGGACAGGGGACGAGCAGTACTTC. The V call is TRBV6-6, the J call TRBJ2-7; TRBD1 matches at 10 bases. Germline-derived CDR1 and CDR2 are MNHNY and SVGAGI (reference sequence). Trimming at V came to 3 bases and at J to 5 bases, leaving 1 base not matched to a gene. The CDR3 loop spans 13 amino acids.

The V gene is TRBV6-1, the J gene TRBJ2-6; no clear D. Deletions cut 3 bases from V and 0 bases from J, with 3 bases between. CDR3 length: 14 residues. In germline, CDR1 is MNHNS, CDR2 SASEGT. The CDR3 DNA reads as TGTGCCAGCAGTGATCTCTCTGGGGCCAACGTCCTGACTTTC. Amino acids: CASSDLSGANVLTF.

This clone has just one count. The chain uses TRBV5-1 and TRBJ1-4, with D possibly being TRBD1 (6 bases). The CDR3 covers 15 residues. Germline-derived CDR1 and CDR2 are SGHRS and YFSETQ. V was clipped by 4 bases and J by 7 bases, with 17 bases between them. The CDR3 reads CASSPQGTHSEKLFF. DNA for the CDR3: TGCGCCAGCAGCCCACAGGGCACGCATAGTGAAAAACTGTTTTTT.

This chain connects TRBV2 to TRBJ2-4, with D unresolved. The CDR3 is 15 residues long. The germline gives CDR1 SNHLY, CDR2 FYNNEI. V was pared by 4 bases and J by 0 bases, with 10 bases between. The CDR3 is CASSGLRQAKNIQYF. CDR3 DNA sequence: TGTGCCAGCAGTGGTTTGCGCCAAGCCAAAAACATTCAGTACTTC.

This chain links TRBV11-2 with TRBJ2-5; D might be TRBD2 (5 bases). The germline V and J ends were trimmed by 8 bases and 2 bases, with 12 bases remaining between them. CDR1 SGHAT and CDR2 FQNNGV come from the germline V gene. The CDR3 loop spans 13 amino acids. CDR3 bases: TGTGCCAGCCGGCGTCGGGATCAAGAGACCCAGTACTTC. Amino acid sequence: CASRRRDQETQYF.

V usage is TRBV6-1 and J usage is TRBJ1-2, with a weak D call TRBD1 (5 bases). This CDR3 is 12 amino acids long. Between the trimmed V and J ends, which lost 8 bases and 7 bases, there was a span of 14 bases. The V gene's germline CDR1 is MNHNS and CDR2 SASEGT. The CDR3 loop reads CASGRGPRGYTF. The CDR3 coding sequence is TGTGCCAGCGGTAGGGGCCCCCGTGGCTACACCTTC.

This clone appeared a few times. The V gene is TRBV2, the J gene TRBJ1-1; D is perhaps TRBD1 (5 bases). This CDR3 comprises 15 residues. The germline gives CDR1 SNHLY, CDR2 FYNNEI. The germline V and J ends were trimmed by 2 bases and 7 bases, with 17 bases remaining between them. DNA for the CDR3: TGTGCCAGCAGTGAATTTATGGGGGGGTTGGGTGAAGCTTTCTTT. The encoded protein is CASSEFMGGLGEAFF. Based on the CDR3 plus reference TRBV2 and TRBJ1-1, the full variable domain is EPEVTQTPSHQVTQMGQEVILRCVPISNHLYFYWYRQILGQKVEFLVSFYNNEISEKSEIFDDQFSVERPDGSNFTLKIRSTKLEDSAMYFCASSEFMGGLGEAFFGQGTRLTVV.

The chain recombines TRBV4-1 with TRBJ1-1; 7 nucleotides align to TRBD1. The CDR3 sequence is 15 residues long. The ends lost 3 bases at V and 5 bases at J; junction bases unmatched: 9. Germline V CDR1 and CDR2: MGHRA, YSYEKL. Here the CDR3 DNA reads TGCGCCAGCAGCCATTCCTCGACAGGGAGGACTGAAGCTTTCTTT. It codes for CASSHSSTGRTEAFF.

This chain uses TRBV7-9 with TRBJ2-2; 8 bases match TRBD2. The CDR3 contains 17 residues. J lost 0 bases, V lost 1 base, and 4 bases had no gene match. Germline values: CDR1 SEHNR, CDR2 FQNEAQ (reference sequence). CDR3 region: CASSLVFSGTNTGELFF. Written as DNA, the CDR3 is TGTGCCAGCAGCTTAGTATTTAGCGGGACGAACACCGGGGAGCTGTTTTTT. Together with reference TRBV7-9 and TRBJ2-2, the CDR3 gives the full variable domain: DTGVSQNPRHKITKRGQNVTFRCDPISEHNRLYWYRQTLGQGPEFLTYFQNEAQLEKSRLLSDRFSAERPKGSFSTLEIQRTEQGDSAMYLCASSLVFSGTNTGELFFGEGSRLTVL.

This clone was detected only a few times. DNA for the CDR3: TGTGCCAGCAGCTTATCTGGACAGGGCAATCAGCCCCAGCATTTT. As protein: CASSLSGQGNQPQHF. The chain employs TRBV7-9 and TRBJ1-5, with 7 bases fitting TRBD1. From germline, CDR1 is SEHNR and CDR2 FQNEAQ (reference sequence). This CDR3 comprises 15 residues. V lost 2 bases, J lost 2 bases, and 3 bases stayed unmatched.

The rearrangement uses TRBV7-3 and TRBJ2-7; 7 bases line up with TRBD1. With 2 bases clipped from V and 4 bases from J, the junction kept 8 bases outside the gene matches. The germline V gene encodes CDR1 SGHTA and CDR2 FQGTGA. The CDR3 is made up of 15 amino acids. CDR3 DNA sequence: TGTGCCAGCAGCTTAGCCTCGGGACAGCCTTACGAGCAGTACTTC. Translated: CASSLASGQPYEQYF.

V is TRBV4-2 and J is TRBJ2-5; tentative D call: TRBD2 (6 bases). CDR1 and CDR2 (germline): LGHNA, YNFKEQ. The CDR3 loop spans 17 amino acids. With 0 bases removed from V and 1 base from J, the gap between germline ends came to 15 bases. In DNA form, the CDR3 reads TGTGCCAGCAGCCAAGATGGGACCTTAGCGGTCCAAGAGACCCAGTACTTC. This codes for CASSQDGTLAVQETQYF.

The chain joins TRBV4-1 to TRBJ2-1; 7 bases line up with TRBD2. This CDR3 has 15 residues. V gave up 0 bases and J gave up 7 bases; unmatched junction bases: 6. The germline gives CDR1 MGHRA, CDR2 YSYEKL. The CDR3 is CASSQDLSRGNEQFF. CDR3 nucleotides: TGCGCCAGCAGCCAAGATCTTTCGCGGGGGAATGAGCAGTTCTTC.

J is TRBJ1-5 and V is TRBV5-6, with TRBD1 as a possible D gene (5 bases). The CDR3 runs to 17 residues. Germline loops: CDR1 SGHDT, CDR2 YYEEEE. V gave up 1 base and J gave up 2 bases, with 16 bases separating them. The CDR3 here is CASSLLPFRQRNQPQHF. Written as DNA, the CDR3 is TGTGCCAGCAGCTTGTTACCTTTTCGACAGCGCAATCAGCCCCAGCATTTT.

The chain couples TRBV9 to TRBJ2-2; TRBD2 matches 7 bases. The CDR3 totals 14 residues. V was pared by 6 bases and J by 5 bases, with 7 bases of the junction left unmatched. The germline V gene encodes CDR1 SGDLS and CDR2 YYNGEE. CDR3 region: CASNRLAETGELFF. CDR3 in DNA: TGTGCCAGCAACAGACTAGCCGAGACCGGGGAGCTGTTTTTT.

The V call is TRBV28, the J call TRBJ2-1, with 8 nucleotides matching TRBD1. The CDR3 is 15 residues long. With 6 bases clipped from V and 4 bases from J, the junction kept 8 bases outside the gene matches. The V gene's germline CDR1 is MDHEN and CDR2 SYDVKM. The CDR3 spells CASSLTGAIYNEQFF. The DNA of the CDR3 is TGTGCCAGCAGCCTGACAGGGGCGATATACAATGAGCAGTTCTTC.

The rearrangement uses TRBV6-5 and TRBJ1-1; 7 bases map to TRBD1. Germline CDR1 is MNHEY and CDR2 is SVGAGI. J was trimmed by 2 bases and V by 4 bases; bases with no gene match: 7. This CDR3 comprises 15 residues. CDR3 coding DNA: TGTGCCAGCAGTTGGGTATGGGACAGAAACACTGAAGCTTTCTTT. Translating it yields CASSWVWDRNTEAFF.

The chain links TRBV9 to TRBJ2-1; TRBD2 is a possible D gene (6 bases). The CDR3 loop spans 16 amino acids. CDR1 and CDR2 (germline): SGDLS, YYNGEE. V lost 0 bases, J lost 2 bases, and 12 bases lay in between. CDR3: CASSVAGSGTYNEQFF. The CDR3 DNA follows: TGTGCCAGCAGCGTAGCGGGTAGCGGAACCTACAATGAGCAGTTCTTC.

This chain joins TRBV18 and TRBJ1-4; TRBD1 matches 7 bases. Germline lookup yields CDR1 KGHSH and CDR2 LQKENI. The CDR3 covers 16 residues. V gave up 4 bases and J gave up 5 bases; unmatched junction bases: 10. CDR3 loop: CASSLDRVGGNEKLFF. The CDR3 nucleotides are TGTGCCAGCTCACTCGACAGGGTCGGGGGAAATGAAAAACTGTTTTTT.

This chain's CDR3 is CSASWYNEQFF. In DNA, the CDR3 is TGCAGTGCAAGCTGGTACAATGAGCAGTTCTTC. This rearrangement joins TRBV20-1 to TRBJ2-1; D is unresolved. The V and J ends lost 6 bases and 4 bases respectively, with 7 bases between them. Germline V lookup: CDR1 DFQATT, CDR2 SNEGSKA (reference sequence). The CDR3 covers 11 residues.

In this sample, this clone turned up once. J is TRBJ1-5 and V is TRBV6-6; a possible D gene is TRBD1 (5 bases). The ends were cut back, 5 bases at V and 1 base at J, with 15 bases in the middle. CDR1 and CDR2 from the germline V gene are MNHNY and SVGAGI (reference sequence). The CDR3 is 16 residues long. CDR3 in amino acids: CASSVQAFYSNQPQHF. DNA for the CDR3: TGTGCCAGCAGTGTACAGGCTTTCTACAGCAATCAGCCCCAGCATTTT.

The genes are TRBV5-6 and TRBJ1-1; D uncertain. CDR1 SGHDT and CDR2 YYEEEE come from the germline V gene. The CDR3 runs 14 residues. Trimming stripped 2 bases from V and 1 base from J, with 9 bases between. The CDR3 nucleotides are TGTGCCAGCAGCTTTACTTCTAAGAACACTGAAGCTTTCTTT. It translates to CASSFTSKNTEAFF.

In this sample, this clone turned up once. The chain couples TRBV7-3 to TRBJ2-6; D not resolved. Germline V gene data show CDR1 as SGHTA and CDR2 as FQGTGA. The ends were cut back, 5 bases at V and 0 bases at J, with 8 bases in the middle. The CDR3 is 15 residues long. CDR3 protein: CASSTVLSGANVLTF. CDR3 DNA sequence: TGTGCCAGCAGCACTGTACTCTCTGGGGCCAACGTCCTGACTTTC.

This chain connects TRBV7-2 to TRBJ1-2; the D is unclear. Germline V gene sequence: CDR1 SGHTA, CDR2 FQGNSA. V lost 1 base and J 3 bases, leaving 12 bases between the germline ends. This CDR3 contains 15 residues. CDR3 sequence: CASSLVAAVDYGYTF. The DNA of the CDR3 is TGTGCCAGCAGCTTAGTGGCGGCGGTAGACTATGGCTACACCTTC.

This clone came up once. The J gene is TRBJ2-6, the V gene TRBV19, with 7 bases identical to TRBD1. CDR1 LNHDA and CDR2 SQIVND come from the germline V gene (reference sequence). The CDR3 is made up of 15 amino acids. Unmatched junction bases numbered 5, after V lost 7 bases and J lost 2 bases. CDR3 loop: CASNRGFTGANVLTF. Here the CDR3 DNA reads TGTGCCAGTAACAGGGGTTTTACTGGGGCCAACGTCCTGACTTTC.

Regarding this clone: The junction does not match germline at one end; this may be a read error. The sample holds other DNA sequences that translate to the same CDR3. J is TRBJ2-2 and V is TRBV25-1; TRBD1 matches 10 bases. The germline V gene encodes CDR1 MGHDK and CDR2 SYGVNS. This CDR3 comprises 16 residues. CDR3 sequence reads: CASSELGTGVAGELFF. The CDR3 nucleotides are TGCGCCAGCAGTGAACTAGGGACAGGGGTGGCCGGGGAGCTGTTTTTT. The entire variable domain, with the rest obtained from reference TRBV25-1 and TRBJ2-2, is as follows: EADIYQTPRYLVIGTGKKITLECSQTMGHDKMYWYQQDPGMELHLIHYSYGVNSTEKGDLSSESTVSRIRTEHFPLTLESARPSHTSQYLCASSELGTGVAGELFFGEGSRLTVL.

The rearrangement uses TRBV18 and TRBJ1-3; the D gene is possibly TRBD1 (6 bases). Trimming removed 4 bases at V and 1 base at J, with 17 bases between. This CDR3 comprises 17 residues. Germline CDR1 reads KGHSH; CDR2 reads LQKENI. The CDR3 DNA reads as TGTGCCAGCTCACTAGGACAGCCGCAAATTTCTGGAAACACCATATATTTT. It encodes CASSLGQPQISGNTIYF. The full variable domain, rest sourced from reference TRBV18 and TRBJ1-3, is NAGVMQNPRHLVRRRGQEARLRCSPMKGHSHVYWYRQLPEEGLKFMVYLQKENIIDESGMPKERFSAEFPKEGPSILRIQQVVRGDSAAYFCASSLGQPQISGNTIYFGEGSWLTVV.

V is TRBV6-6 and J is TRBJ2-7; tentative D call: TRBD2 (5 bases). Germline V lookup: CDR1 MNHNY, CDR2 SVGAGI (reference sequence). The V end lost 0 bases, the J end lost 2 bases, and 8 bases lay between the germline ends. CDR3 length: 14 residues. The CDR3 DNA is TGTGCCAGCAGTTACTCGTCCGGGGCCTACGAGCAGTACTTC. Translating it yields CASSYSSGAYEQYF.

The chain combines TRBV6-5 with TRBJ1-2; 7 bases line up with TRBD1. This CDR3 has 13 amino acids. Trimming at V came to 6 bases and at J to 5 bases, leaving 6 bases not matched to a gene. Germline-derived CDR1 and CDR2 are MNHEY and SVGAGI. CDR3 sequence reads: CASSRDSGYGYTF. CDR3 DNA: TGTGCCAGCAGCCGGGACAGCGGTTATGGCTACACCTTC.

This sequence joins TRBV7-9 and TRBJ2-1, with TRBD1 matching over 7 bases. Per the germline V gene, CDR1 is SEHNR and CDR2 is FQNEAQ (reference sequence). V lost 0 bases and J lost 8; bases outside the gene matches: 4. The CDR3 has 14 residues. The CDR3 spells CASSLATGIHEQFF. The CDR3 DNA reads as TGTGCCAGCAGCTTAGCGACAGGGATACATGAGCAGTTCTTC.